These 13 T cell receptor beta chains came from one sample sequenced in a study of identical twins. Each CDR3 protein is one row after TCRdb ran MiXCR on the 5' RACE reads. The sample has about 340,000 distinct CDR3 sequences, 9% to 15% seen once. These data also formed part of another study, on yellow fever vaccine responses in identical twins.

The source material was CD8+ T cells sorted from blood. The receptors were gathered from a woman under 30 in good health.

This chain uses TRBV11-2 with TRBJ1-2; 7 nucleotides line up with TRBD1. The germline gives CDR1 SGHAT, CDR2 FQNNGV. The CDR3 has 16 amino acids. With V trimmed by 1 base and J by 2 bases, 7 bases remained unmatched. The CDR3 sequence: CASSLGLAGGNYGYTF. CDR3 in DNA: TGTGCCAGCAGCTTAGGTTTGGCAGGGGGGAACTATGGCTACACCTTC.

This clonotype appeared many times. The V and J genes are TRBV4-1 and TRBJ2-1; D possibly matches TRBD1 or TRBD2 (7 bases each). Deletions cut 4 bases from V and 8 bases from J, with 18 bases between. The CDR3 runs 15 residues. Germline lookup yields CDR1 MGHRA and CDR2 YSYEKL. CDR3 nucleotide sequence: TGCGCCAGCAGCCTCCAGGGGGAGGGCCGATATGAGCAGTTCTTC. Translation gives CASSLQGEGRYEQFF.

The table lists this clonotype with a few counts. CDR3 bases: TGTGCCAGCAGCTCCGGGACTAGCGGGAACCTCTACGAGCAGTACTTC. It codes for CASSSGTSGNLYEQYF. The genes are TRBV13 and TRBJ2-7; 13 bases are shared with TRBD2. The CDR3 consists of 16 residues. J lost 3 bases, V lost 4 bases, and 6 bases had no gene match. Germline-derived CDR1 and CDR2 are PRHDT and FYEKMQ (reference sequence).

The chain combines TRBV7-8 with TRBJ2-4, with TRBD2 identical over 7 bases. CDR1 and CDR2 (germline): SGHVS, FQNEAQ. The CDR3 is 17 residues long. The V and J ends lost 5 bases and 1 base, in that order; junction bases with no gene match: 11. CDR3 protein: CASSPDWGGLAKNIQYF. The CDR3 region has the DNA TGTGCCAGCAGCCCCGATTGGGGGGGACTGGCCAAAAACATTCAGTACTTC.

This clonotype was recorded many times. This chain joins TRBV7-8 and TRBJ2-1; D perhaps matches TRBD1 (5 bases). V dropped 5 bases and J dropped 5 bases, with 16 bases sitting between them. The length of the CDR3 is 15 residues. CDR1 is SGHVS and CDR2 is FQNEAQ in the germline V gene. As DNA, the CDR3 is TGTGCCAGCAGCGCTGAGAATACGACAGACAATGAGCAGTTCTTC. Encoded protein: CASSAENTTDNEQFF.

This clonotype came up a few times. This chain uses TRBV12-3 or TRBV12-4 with TRBJ2-7, with TRBD1 matching 7 bases. V lost 6 bases, J lost 6 bases, and 5 bases stayed unmatched. The CDR3 is 12 residues long. The CDR3 sequence: CASSPTGPEQYV. The CDR3 nucleotides are TGTGCCAGCAGCCCGACAGGGCCCGAGCAGTACGTC.

Ten or more counts support this clonotype. The rearrangement links TRBV12-3 or TRBV12-4 to TRBJ1-3; no firm D call. The CDR3 contains 14 residues. Deletions cut 2 bases from V and 2 bases from J, with 7 bases between. As DNA, the CDR3 is TGTGCCAGCAGTTTATATGGACCTGGAAACACCATATATTTT. This translates into CASSLYGPGNTIYF.

The rearrangement links TRBV4-1 to TRBJ2-7; TRBD1 aligns across 7 bases. Per the germline V gene, CDR1 is MGHRA and CDR2 is YSYEKL. The J segment lost 6 bases and the V segment lost 2 bases, leaving 10 bases of the junction unmatched. The CDR3 is 15 amino acids. The CDR3 DNA reads TGCGCCAGCAGCCAAAATTTACAGGGGTCTCGCGAGCAGTACTTC. It translates to CASSQNLQGSREQYF.

The chain combines TRBV29-1 with TRBJ1-2, with D maybe TRBD1 (6 bases). Trimming took 4 bases from V and 5 from J, leaving 23 bases between them. Germline CDR1 reads SQVTM; CDR2 reads ANQGSEA. This CDR3 is 16 amino acids long. The CDR3 loop is CSVVFPDRSGRYGYTF. The DNA for the CDR3 is TGCAGCGTTGTCTTTCCTGACAGGAGCGGGAGATATGGCTACACCTTC.

This clonotype was found a few times. The V call is TRBV28, the J call TRBJ1-5, with 8 bases aligning to TRBD1. The CDR3 is 15 residues long. Germline V CDR1 and CDR2: MDHEN, SYDVKM. The J segment lost 4 bases and the V segment lost 8 bases, leaving 10 bases of the junction unmatched. CDR3 sequence (DNA): TGTGCCAGCTCCCAAACCGGGACAGGTAATCAGCCCCAGCATTTT. As protein: CASSQTGTGNQPQHF.

This CDR3 is CSAIIRNTGELFF. As DNA, the CDR3 is TGCAGTGCTATTATCAGGAACACCGGGGAGCTGTTTTTT. The V gene is TRBV20-1, the J gene TRBJ2-2; D gene uncertain. This CDR3 spans 13 amino acids. CDR1 and CDR2 (germline): DFQATT, SNEGSKA (reference sequence). Trimming pared 4 bases from V and 1 base from J, leaving 7 bases between.

This clonotype was recorded a few times. The chain is built from TRBV3-1 and TRBJ2-7, with 10 bases that match TRBD2. Germline assignment: CDR1 LGHDT and CDR2 YNNKEL (reference sequence). CDR3 length equals 15 residues. V lost 4 bases to trimming and J lost 2 bases; unmatched junction nucleotides: 5. CDR3 protein: CASSPGAGGPYEQYF. The CDR3 DNA reads as TGTGCCAGCAGCCCAGGAGCGGGAGGGCCCTACGAGCAGTACTTC.

The chain uses TRBV5-6 and TRBJ2-1; D unclear. The V end lost 7 bases, the J end lost 8 bases, and 10 bases lay between the germline ends. Germline assignment: CDR1 SGHDT and CDR2 YYEEEE. CDR3 length: 11 residues. Here the CDR3 reads CASWGGHEQFF. The CDR3 DNA sequence: TGTGCCAGCTGGGGTGGGCATGAGCAGTTCTTC.